This is a list of T cell receptor beta chains from one sample in a study of metastatic and nonmetastatic thyroid tumors. Using MiXCR, TCRdb reanalyzed the PCR reads. In the table there are 11,000 or so clones, around 10% of which are singletons. The sample consisted of blood. Receptors were obtained from a female donor with papillary thyroid cancer or a benign thyroid nodule (not recorded which). Some clones in this sample may be carry-over from other donors' samples. Each CDR3 is given with its conserved first and last residue. Each record gives: J gene, D gene, clone size, V gene, CDR3 DNA, CDR3 protein. D genes are given only for firm matches. A clone size is listed for some rows: how often the clone was seen (once, few, many), or a class if it is expanded.

TRBJ2-7	-	many	TRBV5-5	TGTGCCAGCAGCTTGGACAGGGCCTACGAGCAGTACTTC	CASSLDRAYEQYF
TRBJ1-6	-	medium-sized	TRBV5-1	TGCGCCAGCAGCTTGGCCGGGGTAGGGAATTCACCCCTCCACTTT	CASSLAGVGNSPLHF
TRBJ2-7	-	few	TRBV14	TGTGCCAGCAGCCAAGGGTCTACCAGCACCTACGAGCAGTACTTC	CASSQGSTSTYEQYF
TRBJ1-2	-	many	TRBV9	TGTGCCAGCAGCCTTACAGGACTAAACTATGGCTACACCTTC	CASSLTGLNYGYTF
TRBJ1-1	TRBD1	many	TRBV20-1	TGCAGTGCCGGACAGGGGAACACTGAAGCTTTCTTT	CSAGQGNTEAFF
TRBJ2-3	TRBD1	many	TRBV7-3	TGTGCCAGCAGCTTAGGAAGGGGACAGAACACAGATACGCAGTATTTT	CASSLGRGQNTDTQYF
TRBJ2-3	-	-	TRBV14	TGTGCCAGCAGCCAGGAGGGGGGGATTATATCGGCGGACCTCACAGATACGCAGTATTTT	CASSQEGGIISADLTDTQYF
TRBJ2-1	TRBD1	many	TRBV7-9	TGTGCCAGCAGCCGACAGGGGACTCCCATTTTTGGTGAGCAGTTCTTC	CASSRQGTPIFGEQFF
TRBJ1-2	TRBD1	many	TRBV10-2	TGCGCCAGCAGTGTTGAGACAGGGGGCGGCTACACCTTC	CASSVETGGGYTF
TRBJ2-2	TRBD2	medium-sized	TRBV6-6	TGTGCCAGCAGTTACCGGGAGGGCACCGGGGAGCTGTTTTTT	CASSYREGTGELFF
TRBJ2-7	-	medium-sized	TRBV9	TGTGCCAGCAGCCAGGGCGGGGGCACCGAGCAGTACTTC	CASSQGGGTEQYF
TRBJ2-2	-	many	TRBV5-1	TGCGCCAGCAGAACACCGGGCCACAACACCGGGGAGCTGTTTTTT	CASRTPGHNTGELFF
TRBJ2-7	TRBD2	-	TRBV3-1	TGTGCCAGCAGCCATTTTTGGGAGCCGGGACTAATATACGAGCAGTACTTC	CASSHFWEPGLIYEQYF
TRBJ2-7	TRBD2	many	TRBV20-1	TGCAGTGCTCGAAAAATACTAGCGGGATCCTACGAGCAGTACTTC	CSARKILAGSYEQYF